A single sample is the source of the 14 T cell receptor beta chains below, sequenced in a study of blood T cells in healthy people across ages. Next came a second PCR, run for roughly 7 to 12 cycles, which used a sample-barcoded 5' primer along with a J-beta primer mix. TCRdb reprocessed the 5' RACE reads with MiXCR, giving one entry per CDR3 protein. The repertoire has under 1 million distinct CDR3 sequences, under 45% of them found once; the top ten carry under 20%. Sequences were obtained from blood. The origin of the receptors is a man aged 60-69 years in good health.

On this clonotype: Without the conserved terminal phenylalanine or tryptophan, this CDR3 likely stems from a read error. The V gene is TRBV15, the J gene TRBJ2-3, with 15 nucleotides matching TRBD2. The CDR3 has 16 residues. Germline V gives CDR1 LNHNV, CDR2 YYDKDF (reference sequence). V lost 2 bases, J lost 7 bases, and 4 bases stayed unmatched. The CDR3 here is CATSRRTSGGVYTQYY. The CDR3 nucleotides read TGTGCCACCAGCAGAAGGACTAGCGGGGGGGTTTATACGCAGTATTAT.

This rearrangement joins TRBV6-2 or TRBV6-3 to TRBJ2-7; 8 bases map to TRBD1. CDR3 length equals 14 residues. The germline CDR1 and CDR2 sequences are MNHEY and SVGEGT. The V and J ends lost 2 bases and 5 bases, in that order; junction bases with no gene match: 5. The CDR3 is CASSYPGQADEQYF. The CDR3 coding sequence is TGTGCCAGCAGTTACCCGGGACAGGCCGACGAGCAGTACTTC.

This clonotype was counted a few times. The V gene is TRBV5-1, the J gene TRBJ1-2; no clear D. CDR3 length equals 15 residues. Germline CDR1 is SGHRS and CDR2 is YFSETQ. Trimming took off 0 bases at V and 4 bases at J, with 13 bases between the two ends. The CDR3 sequence: CASSLDESGSYGYTF. In nucleotides, the CDR3 is TGCGCCAGCAGCTTGGATGAGTCGGGTTCCTATGGCTACACCTTC.

The gene calls are TRBV12-3 or TRBV12-4 and TRBJ2-5; D unclear. V was pared by 3 bases and J by 1 base, with 15 bases between. The CDR3 totals 16 residues. This CDR3 is CASSFRSLVLQETQYF. The DNA for the CDR3 is TGTGCCAGCAGTTTCCGGTCGCTAGTACTCCAAGAGACCCAGTACTTC.

The chain combines TRBV5-1 with TRBJ2-5; the D gene is possibly TRBD1 (5 bases). The germline gives CDR1 SGHRS, CDR2 YFSETQ. V was trimmed by 8 bases and J by 3 bases, leaving 14 bases between them. The CDR3 is 13 residues long. The chain's CDR3 is CASRVQGEETQYF. CDR3 DNA: TGCGCCAGTAGAGTTCAGGGCGAAGAGACCCAGTACTTC.

In DNA, the CDR3 is TGTGCCAGCAGCCCTGGGGGGGCTCGCAATCAGCCCCAGCATTTT. Amino acid sequence: CASSPGGARNQPQHF. This chain links TRBV3-1 with TRBJ1-5, with a possible D match to TRBD1 (6 bases). The CDR3 is 15 amino acids. CDR1 and CDR2 (germline): LGHDT, YNNKEL (reference sequence). Trimming cost V 4 bases and J 2 bases, with 12 bases left between them.

This rearrangement joins TRBV11-2 to TRBJ1-2; D gene uncertain. From germline, CDR1 is SGHAT and CDR2 FQNNGV. CDR3 length equals 13 residues. V gave up 5 bases and J gave up 8 bases, with 15 bases separating them. CDR3 nucleotides: TGTGCCAGCAGCGTACTCGAGGGCCGGGGCTACACCTTC. This codes for CASSVLEGRGYTF.

The chain links TRBV9 to TRBJ2-5; D assignment may be TRBD1 or TRBD2 (6 bases each). The J call may be in error: the DNA end matches TRBJ2-7 better. Germline V gives CDR1 SGDLS, CDR2 YYNGEE. The CDR3 is made up of 15 amino acids. CDR3 sequence reads: CASSPGGSPIHEQYF. CDR3 bases: TGTGCCAGCAGCCCCGGGGGCAGCCCCATTCACGAGCAGTACTTC.

This clonotype has a handful of counts. CDR3 in DNA: TGTGCCTGGAGTGTAAGTAGTCGAGTATTTTCCTACAATGAGCAGTTCTTC. As protein: CAWSVSSRVFSYNEQFF. The rearrangement links TRBV30 to TRBJ2-1; D gene ambiguous. The CDR3 totals 17 residues. Looked up from germline, CDR1 is GTSNPN and CDR2 is SVGIG (reference sequence). Trimming removed 0 bases at V and 1 base at J, with 16 bases between. Together with reference TRBV30 and TRBJ2-1, the CDR3 gives the full variable domain: SQTIHQWPATLVQPVGSPLSLECTVEGTSNPNLYWYRQAAGRGLQLLFYSVGIGQISSEVPQNLSASRPQDRQFILSSKKLLLSDSGFYLCAWSVSSRVFSYNEQFFGPGTRLTVL.

Worth noting for this clonotype: This sequence may be a read error, since a much larger clone differs from it by one base. The chain recombines TRBV7-2 with TRBJ2-3; weak D call: TRBD2 (6 bases). The length of the CDR3 is 15 residues. V shed 4 bases and J shed 3 bases, with 14 bases lying between them. Germline V gene lookup returns CDR1 SGHTA and CDR2 FQGNSA. The CDR3 is CASSCGTGVTDTQYF. In DNA, the CDR3 is TGTGCCAGCAGCTGTGGTACGGGGGTTACAGATACGCAGTATTTT. Together with reference TRBV7-2 and TRBJ2-3, the CDR3 gives the full variable domain: GAGVSQSPSNKVTEKGKDVELRCDPISGHTALYWYRQSLGQGLEFLIYFQGNSAPDKSGLPSDRFSAERTGGSVSTLTIQRTQQEDSAVYLCASSCGTGVTDTQYFGPGTRLTVL.

The chain is built from TRBV30 and TRBJ1-5; the D gene is possibly TRBD1 (5 bases). The CDR3 contains 13 residues. Trimming pared 4 bases from V and 3 bases from J, leaving 10 bases between. Germline loops: CDR1 GTSNPN, CDR2 SVGIG (reference sequence). CDR3 nucleotides: TGTGCCTGGAATGGACACCCCAATCAGCCCCAGCATTTT. Translation: CAWNGHPNQPQHF.

This clonotype showed up just a few times. This chain joins TRBV20-1 and TRBJ2-4, with D perhaps TRBD1 (6 bases). Germline V CDR1 and CDR2: DFQATT, SNEGSKA (reference sequence). V was trimmed by 6 bases and J by 3 bases, leaving 21 bases between them. The CDR3 covers 16 residues. CDR3 sequence: CSAAQALSDSKNIQYF. The CDR3 nucleotides read TGCAGTGCCGCACAAGCCTTATCGGACAGCAAAAACATTCAGTACTTC.

The V and J genes are TRBV27 and TRBJ1-1, with unresolved D. Germline CDR1 and CDR2: MNHEY and SMNVEV (reference sequence). The CDR3 is 15 residues long. V lost 5 bases, J lost 0 bases, and 13 bases lay in between. The CDR3 DNA is TGTGCCAGCAGTGGTGGAAGGGCCATGAACACTGAAGCTTTCTTT. Translation: CASSGGRAMNTEAFF.

This clonotype turned up a few times. The chain carries TRBV30 and TRBJ2-7, with 8 bases lining up with TRBD1. CDR3 size: 11 residues. V gave up 1 base and J gave up 9 bases; unmatched junction bases: 2. Germline V gene lookup returns CDR1 GTSNPN and CDR2 SVGIG (reference sequence). CDR3 DNA: TGTGCCTGGAGTGCCGGGACAGGGCAGTACTTC. Translation: CAWSAGTGQYF.